The clone carrying this T cell receptor beta chain was observed at least ten times. Its target is not known. The authors built TCR beta libraries using iRepertoire HTBI primers and Arm-PCR of CDR3 regions. Study processing details: Throughout the samples, researchers identified some 57 TRBV and about 15 TRBJ segments. TCRdb reprocessed the multiplex PCR reads via MiXCR and lists one record per CDR3 protein. The V and J calls here are based on TCRdb, not the publication. The profile shows fewer than 650,000 distinct CDR3 sequences, 15% to 20% of them singletons. The entry originates in a study of regulatory T cells in long-lasting Graves disease. The J segment lost 7 bases and the V segment lost 5 bases, leaving 12 bases of the junction unmatched. Germline V CDR1 and CDR2: SGHAT, FQNNGV. The CDR3 runs 16 residues. Notes on the study in general: Persistent disease was associated with favored TRBV28 usage and with favored use of TRBJ1-2 and TRBJ2-5.

As for time point: newly diagnosed GD, antithyroid drugs for less than 3 months. From PBMCs, RNA was extracted and then used to make the TCR library. A further study also used this sample, focusing on T cells in Graves' hyperthyroidism and ophthalmopathy.

Sequencing was performed on peripheral blood mononuclear cells (PBMCs), taken at new diagnosis, from a patient treated with antithyroid drugs. The rearrangement joins TRBV11-2 to TRBJ2-1; the match to TRBD2 covers 9 bases. The sequence was obtained from a man aged 18 to 29 with Graves disease. This CDR3 is CASSPRSGLAANEQFF. CDR3 DNA sequence: TGTGCCAGCAGCCCCCGCTCGGGACTAGCAGCTAATGAGCAGTTCTTC.